This TCR beta chain was captured in a study of T-cell reconstitution after alpha-beta-depleted transplantation in children. Trimming took 1 base from V and 3 from J, leaving 12 bases between them. Germline assignment: CDR1 DFQATT and CDR2 SNEGSKA (reference sequence). This CDR3 has 15 residues. Findings of the study overall: Surviving recipient T cells and thymic progenitors produced the high day-60 TCRbeta diversity seen in some patients. Counts and diversity of T cells one year after transplant came mostly from newly produced T cells.

As concerns this clonotype: The antigen is unknown.

Researchers prepared the TCRbeta library using unique molecular identifiers, the study reports. TCRdb re-called the PCR reads with MiXCR, one entry per CDR3 protein. The sample records about 600,000 distinct CDR3 sequences, under 25% being singletons. The TCR originated in a boy under two years old who had a stem cell transplant for acute myeloid leukemia, so the T cells may come from the graft donor. The sequencing here drew on PBMCs, mostly from graft donor cells, taken 360 days after TCRalphabeta/CD19-depleted stem cell transplant. The chain employs TRBV20-1 and TRBJ1-4, with D possibly being TRBD1 (6 bases). As DNA, the CDR3 is TGCAGTGCTAGAGGAACAGGGAGATCTAATGAAAAACTGTTTTTT. Its protein is CSARGTGRSNEKLFF.